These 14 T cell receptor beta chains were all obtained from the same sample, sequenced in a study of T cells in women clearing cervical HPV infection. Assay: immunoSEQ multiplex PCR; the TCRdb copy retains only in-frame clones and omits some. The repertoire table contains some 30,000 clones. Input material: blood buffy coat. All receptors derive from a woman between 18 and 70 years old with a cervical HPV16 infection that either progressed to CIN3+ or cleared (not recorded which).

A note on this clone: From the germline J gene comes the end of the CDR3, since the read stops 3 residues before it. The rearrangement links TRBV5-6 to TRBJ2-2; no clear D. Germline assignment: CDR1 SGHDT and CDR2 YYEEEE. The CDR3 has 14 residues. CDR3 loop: CASSLATANEKLFF. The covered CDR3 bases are TGTGCCAGCAGCTTGGCCACCGCTAATGAAAAG.

The DNA read from the CDR3 is TGTGCCAGCAGGCGAGAGGGTGGAACGAACACTGAA. This gives the protein CASRREGGTNTE. The whole CDR3 region reads CASRREGGTNTEAFF. V and J are TRBV2 and TRBJ1-1; D ambiguous. The sequenced fragment ends 3 residues before the CDR3 boundary, so the rest is inferred from the germline J gene. Trimming cost V 6 bases and J 1 base, with 15 bases left between them. Germline V gene sequence: CDR1 SNHLY, CDR2 FYNNEI. The length of the CDR3 is 15 residues.

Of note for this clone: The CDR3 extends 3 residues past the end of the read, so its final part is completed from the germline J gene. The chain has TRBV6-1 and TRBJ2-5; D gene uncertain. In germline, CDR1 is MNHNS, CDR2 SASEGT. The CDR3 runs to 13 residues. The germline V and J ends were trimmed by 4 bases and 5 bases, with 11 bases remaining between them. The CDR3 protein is CASSANAGETQYF. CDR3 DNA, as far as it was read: TGTGCCAGCAGTGCTAACGCCGGGGAGACC.

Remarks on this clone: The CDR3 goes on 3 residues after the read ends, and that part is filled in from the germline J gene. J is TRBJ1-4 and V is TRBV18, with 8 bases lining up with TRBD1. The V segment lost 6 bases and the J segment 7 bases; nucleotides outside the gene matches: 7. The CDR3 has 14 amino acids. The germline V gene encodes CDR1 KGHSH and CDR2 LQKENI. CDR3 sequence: CASSPRTGIEKLFF. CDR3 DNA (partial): TGTGCCAGCTCCCCTCGGACAGGGATTGAAAAA.

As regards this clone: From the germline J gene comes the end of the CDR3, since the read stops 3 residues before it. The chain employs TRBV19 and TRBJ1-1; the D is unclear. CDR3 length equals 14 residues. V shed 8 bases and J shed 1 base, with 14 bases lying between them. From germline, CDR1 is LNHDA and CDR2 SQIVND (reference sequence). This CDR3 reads CASGAGLTNTEAFF. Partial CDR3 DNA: TGTGCCAGTGGAGCAGGTCTAACGAACACTGAA. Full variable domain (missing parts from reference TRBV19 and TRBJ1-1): DGGITQSPKYLFRKEGQNVTLSCEQNLNHDAMYWYRQDPGQGLRLIYYSQIVNDFQKGDIAEGYSVSREKKESFPLTVTSAQKNPTAFYLCASGAGLTNTEAFFGQGTRLTVV.

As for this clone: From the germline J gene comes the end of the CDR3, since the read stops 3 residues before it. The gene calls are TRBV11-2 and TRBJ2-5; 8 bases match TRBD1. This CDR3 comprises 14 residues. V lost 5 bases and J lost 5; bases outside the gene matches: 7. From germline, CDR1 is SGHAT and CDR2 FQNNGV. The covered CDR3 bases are TGTGCCAGCAGCCCGGATTGGGACAGGGAGACC. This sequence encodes CASSPDWDRET. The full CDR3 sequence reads CASSPDWDRETQYF.

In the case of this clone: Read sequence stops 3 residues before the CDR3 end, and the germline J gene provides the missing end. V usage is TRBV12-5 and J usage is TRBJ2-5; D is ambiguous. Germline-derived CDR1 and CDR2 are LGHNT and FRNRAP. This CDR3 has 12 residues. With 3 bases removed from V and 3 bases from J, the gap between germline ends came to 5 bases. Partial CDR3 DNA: TGTGCTAGTGGTTTCCGGGAAGAGACC. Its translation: CASGFREET. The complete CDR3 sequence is CASGFREETQYF.

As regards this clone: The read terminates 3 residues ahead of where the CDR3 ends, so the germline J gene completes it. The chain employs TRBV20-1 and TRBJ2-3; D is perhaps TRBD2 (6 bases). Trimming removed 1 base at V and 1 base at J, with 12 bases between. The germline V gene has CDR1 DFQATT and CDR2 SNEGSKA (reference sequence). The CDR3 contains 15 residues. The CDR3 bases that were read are TGCAGTGCTAGAGTGCCCGGGACTGGCACAGATACG. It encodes CSARVPGTGTDT. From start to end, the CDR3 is CSARVPGTGTDTQYF.

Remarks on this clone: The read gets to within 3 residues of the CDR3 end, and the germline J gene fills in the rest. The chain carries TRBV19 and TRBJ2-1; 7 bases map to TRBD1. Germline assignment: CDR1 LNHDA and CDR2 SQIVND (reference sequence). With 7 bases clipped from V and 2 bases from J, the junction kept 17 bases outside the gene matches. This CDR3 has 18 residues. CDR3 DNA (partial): TGTGCCAGTACCCCACCCACCGAGACAGGGAAGCCCTACAATGAG. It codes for CASTPPTETGKPYNE. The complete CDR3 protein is CASTPPTETGKPYNEQFF.

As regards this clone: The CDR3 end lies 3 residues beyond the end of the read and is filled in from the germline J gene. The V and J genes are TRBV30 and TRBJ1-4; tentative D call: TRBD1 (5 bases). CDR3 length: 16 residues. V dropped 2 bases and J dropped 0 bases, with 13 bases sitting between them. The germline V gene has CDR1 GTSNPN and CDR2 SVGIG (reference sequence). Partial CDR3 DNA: TGTGCCTGGAGTCTCGGACATGTGGCAACTAATGAAAAA. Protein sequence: CAWSLGHVATNEK. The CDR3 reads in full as CAWSLGHVATNEKLFF.

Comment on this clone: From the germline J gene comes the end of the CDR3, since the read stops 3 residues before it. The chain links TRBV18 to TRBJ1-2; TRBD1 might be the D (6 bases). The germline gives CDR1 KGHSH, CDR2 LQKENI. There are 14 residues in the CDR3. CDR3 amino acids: CASSVQQGPYDYTF. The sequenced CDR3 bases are TGTGCCAGCTCAGTACAGCAGGGGCCTTACGAC.

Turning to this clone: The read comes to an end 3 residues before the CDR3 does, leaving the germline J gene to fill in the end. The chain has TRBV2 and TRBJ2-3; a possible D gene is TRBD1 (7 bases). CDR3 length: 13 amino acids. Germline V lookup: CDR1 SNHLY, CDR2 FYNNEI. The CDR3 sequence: CASGGTVKETQYF. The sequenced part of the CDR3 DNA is TGTGCCAGCGGGGGGACAGTTAAAGAGACG.

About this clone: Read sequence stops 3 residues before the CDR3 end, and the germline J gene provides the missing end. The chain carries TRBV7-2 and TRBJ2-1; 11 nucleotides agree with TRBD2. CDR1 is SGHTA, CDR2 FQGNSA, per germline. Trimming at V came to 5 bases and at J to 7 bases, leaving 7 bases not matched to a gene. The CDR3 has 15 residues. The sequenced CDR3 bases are TGTGCCAGCAGCCGTAGCGGGAGGGCCATTAATGAG. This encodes CASSRSGRAINE. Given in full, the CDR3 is CASSRSGRAINEQFF.

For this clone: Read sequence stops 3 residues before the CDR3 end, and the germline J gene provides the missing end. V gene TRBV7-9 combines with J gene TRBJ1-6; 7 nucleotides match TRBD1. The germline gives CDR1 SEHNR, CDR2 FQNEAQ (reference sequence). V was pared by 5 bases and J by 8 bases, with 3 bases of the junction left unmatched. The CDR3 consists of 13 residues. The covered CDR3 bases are TGTGCCAGCAGCCCCACAGGGGATTCACCC. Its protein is CASSPTGDSP. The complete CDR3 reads CASSPTGDSPLHF.